Detailed here is one T cell receptor beta chain. What it binds is unknown. TCRdb recomputed calls from the 5' RACE reads with MiXCR, one row per CDR3 protein. The repertoire consists of about 95,000 distinct CDR3 sequences, with under 9% occurring once and the leading ten covering less than 9%. The CDR3 spans 16 residues. V shed 4 bases, J shed 0 bases, and the junction held 6 bases outside the gene matches. Per the germline V gene, CDR1 is SGHRS and CDR2 is YFSETQ. Time point noted: sample taken at primary tumor resection. Sequencing was performed on whole RNA extracted from tumor and nontumor lung tissue, or from frozen PBMC, and the material was left unsorted. A total of some 70 untreated early-stage non-small cell lung cancer patients served as donors. The data stem from a study of spatial heterogeneity in lung cancer. Points from the study as a whole: Follow-up blood showed ubiquitous expanded tumor TCRs less than blood at resection did.

This chain connects TRBV5-1 to TRBJ2-5, with 10 bases that match TRBD2. The sample here was PBMCs, taken at surgery. The clonotype was recovered from a male donor with early-stage non-small cell lung cancer. The CDR3 here is CASSTTSGYYQETQYF. CDR3 coding DNA: TGCGCCAGCAGCACGACTAGCGGGTACTACCAAGAGACCCAGTACTTC.